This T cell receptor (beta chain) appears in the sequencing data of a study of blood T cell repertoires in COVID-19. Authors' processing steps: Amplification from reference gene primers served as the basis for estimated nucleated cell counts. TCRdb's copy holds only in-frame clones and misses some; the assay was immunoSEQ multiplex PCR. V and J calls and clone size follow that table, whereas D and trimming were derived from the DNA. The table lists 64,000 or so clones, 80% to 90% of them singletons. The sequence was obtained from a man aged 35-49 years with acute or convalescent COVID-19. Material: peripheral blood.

This CDR3 is CASTRTDRGGAFF. In DNA form, the CDR3 reads TGTGCCAGCACCAGGACGGATAGAGGGGGAGCTTTCTTT. V gene TRBV12-3 or TRBV12-4 combines with J gene TRBJ1-1, with a possible D match to TRBD1 (6 bases). V dropped 7 bases and J dropped 10 bases, with 19 bases sitting between them. The CDR3 loop spans 13 amino acids.